This T cell receptor (beta chain) was identified during a study of blood T cells in healthy people across ages. The junction had 4 bases not matched to a gene; V was cut back by 0 bases and J by 4 bases. Germline loops: CDR1 MGHRA, CDR2 YSYEKL. The CDR3 sequence is 15 residues long. Of note for this clonotype: Its antigen remains unidentified.

Using a J-beta primer mix together with a sample-barcoded 5' primer, a second PCR was run for roughly 6 to 11 cycles. TCRdb re-derived calls from the 5' RACE reads in MiXCR, one entry per CDR3 protein. The data hold 1,500,000 or so distinct CDR3 sequences, with roughly 64% observed a single time. General observations from the study: Diversity estimates drawn from one million T cells were deemed underestimates. Both higher diversity and more naive CD4+ cells marked long-lived donors when set against aged donors.

Per-sample PBMC isolation yielded at least 6.5 million cells. The sequencing input was blood. The chain links TRBV4-1 to TRBJ2-7, with TRBD1 identical over 9 bases. The origin of this receptor is a man younger than 35 in good health. The chain's CDR3 is CASSQEGTGLYEQYF. CDR3 bases: TGCGCCAGCAGCCAAGAGGGGACAGGGCTGTACGAGCAGTACTTC.